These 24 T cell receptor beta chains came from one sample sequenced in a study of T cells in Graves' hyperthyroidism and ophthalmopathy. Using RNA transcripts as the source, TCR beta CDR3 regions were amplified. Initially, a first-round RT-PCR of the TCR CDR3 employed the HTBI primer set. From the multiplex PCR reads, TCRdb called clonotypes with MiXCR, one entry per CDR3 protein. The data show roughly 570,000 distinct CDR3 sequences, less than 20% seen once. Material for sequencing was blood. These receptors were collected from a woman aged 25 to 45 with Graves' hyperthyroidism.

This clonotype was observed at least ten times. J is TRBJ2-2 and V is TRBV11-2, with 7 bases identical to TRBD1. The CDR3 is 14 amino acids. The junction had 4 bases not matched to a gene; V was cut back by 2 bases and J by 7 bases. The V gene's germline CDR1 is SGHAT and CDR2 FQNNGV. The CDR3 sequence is CASSLTGAGGELFF. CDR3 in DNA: TGTGCCAGCAGCTTAACAGGGGCTGGCGGGGAGCTGTTTTTT.

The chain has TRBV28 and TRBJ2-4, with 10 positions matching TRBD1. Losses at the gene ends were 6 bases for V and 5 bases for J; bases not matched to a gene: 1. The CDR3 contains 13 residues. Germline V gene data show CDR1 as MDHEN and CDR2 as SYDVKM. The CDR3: CASRGTGENIQYF. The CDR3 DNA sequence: TGTGCCAGCAGAGGGACAGGGGAAAACATTCAGTACTTC.

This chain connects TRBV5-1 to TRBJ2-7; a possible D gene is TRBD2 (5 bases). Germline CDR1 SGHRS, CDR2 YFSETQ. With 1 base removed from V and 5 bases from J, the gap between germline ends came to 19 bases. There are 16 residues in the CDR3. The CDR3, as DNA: TGCGCCAGCAGCTTGAACTTCGGACTTGAGGCCAACGAGCAGTACTTC. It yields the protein CASSLNFGLEANEQYF.

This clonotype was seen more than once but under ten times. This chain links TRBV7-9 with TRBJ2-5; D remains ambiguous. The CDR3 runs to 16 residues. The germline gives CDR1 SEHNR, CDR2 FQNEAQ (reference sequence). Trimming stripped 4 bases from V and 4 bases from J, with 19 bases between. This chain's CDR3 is CASSSTYKAGGETQYF. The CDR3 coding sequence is TGTGCCAGCAGCTCCACCTACAAGGCCGGTGGAGAGACCCAGTACTTC. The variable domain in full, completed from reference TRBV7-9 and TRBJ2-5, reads DTGVSQNPRHKITKRGQNVTFRCDPISEHNRLYWYRQTLGQGPEFLTYFQNEAQLEKSRLLSDRFSAERPKGSFSTLEIQRTEQGDSAMYLCASSSTYKAGGETQYFGPGTRLLVL.

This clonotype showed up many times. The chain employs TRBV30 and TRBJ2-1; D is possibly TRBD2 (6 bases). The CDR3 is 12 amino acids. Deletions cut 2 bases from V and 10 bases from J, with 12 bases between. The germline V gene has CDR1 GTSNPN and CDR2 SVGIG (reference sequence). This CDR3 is CAWSFLAGEQFF. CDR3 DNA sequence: TGTGCCTGGAGTTTCCTTGCGGGAGAGCAGTTCTTC. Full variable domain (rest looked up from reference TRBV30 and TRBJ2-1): SQTIHQWPATLVQPVGSPLSLECTVEGTSNPNLYWYRQAAGRGLQLLFYSVGIGQISSEVPQNLSASRPQDRQFILSSKKLLLSDSGFYLCAWSFLAGEQFFGPGTRLTVL.

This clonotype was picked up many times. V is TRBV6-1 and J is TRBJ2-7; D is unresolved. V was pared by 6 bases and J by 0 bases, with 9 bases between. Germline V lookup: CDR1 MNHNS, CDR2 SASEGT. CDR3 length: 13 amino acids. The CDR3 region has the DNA TGTGCCAGCAGGAACTATCCCTCCTACGAGCAGTACTTC. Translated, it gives CASRNYPSYEQYF.

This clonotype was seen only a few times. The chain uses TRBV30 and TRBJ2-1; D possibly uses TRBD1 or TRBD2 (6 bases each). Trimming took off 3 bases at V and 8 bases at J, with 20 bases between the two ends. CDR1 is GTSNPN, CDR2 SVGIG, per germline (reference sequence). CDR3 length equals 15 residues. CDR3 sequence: CAWRTRGQVVYEQFF. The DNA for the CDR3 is TGTGCCTGGAGGACTAGGGGACAAGTTGTGTATGAGCAGTTCTTC. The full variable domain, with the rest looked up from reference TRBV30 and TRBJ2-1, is SQTIHQWPATLVQPVGSPLSLECTVEGTSNPNLYWYRQAAGRGLQLLFYSVGIGQISSEVPQNLSASRPQDRQFILSSKKLLLSDSGFYLCAWRTRGQVVYEQFFGPGTRLTVL.

The CDR3 DNA reads TGTGCCAGCAGTGACGGGCTCTACGAGCAGTACTTC. Its protein is CASSDGLYEQYF. The chain couples TRBV6-1 to TRBJ2-7, with D unresolved. The germline V gene encodes CDR1 MNHNS and CDR2 SASEGT. V was pared by 3 bases and J by 3 bases, with 6 bases between. The CDR3 consists of 12 residues.

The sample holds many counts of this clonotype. The CDR3, as DNA: TGTGCCTGGAGTGCAGGCTCTGGAAACACCATATATTTT. Translating it yields CAWSAGSGNTIYF. This chain uses TRBV30 with TRBJ1-3; no definite D call. V gave up 1 base and J gave up 0 bases, with 4 bases separating them. The CDR3 length is 13 residues. CDR1 GTSNPN and CDR2 SVGIG come from the germline V gene (reference sequence).

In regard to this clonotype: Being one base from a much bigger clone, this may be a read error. The CDR3 is CASSSLAGAAYEQFF. As DNA, the CDR3 is TGTGCCAGCAGTTCCCTAGCGGGGGCGGCCTACGAGCAGTTCTTC. V is TRBV6-5 and J is TRBJ2-1; 10 positions agree with TRBD2. The CDR3 is made up of 15 amino acids. V trimming: 4 bases; J trimming: 10 bases; junction bases outside the gene matches: 10. Germline V gene sequence: CDR1 MNHEY, CDR2 SVGAGI.

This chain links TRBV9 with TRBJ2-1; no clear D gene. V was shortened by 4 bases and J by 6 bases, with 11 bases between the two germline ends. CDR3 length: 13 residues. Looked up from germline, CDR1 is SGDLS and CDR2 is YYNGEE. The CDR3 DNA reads TGTGCCAGCAGCCCTAGTGGGGTCAATGAGCAGTTCTTC. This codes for CASSPSGVNEQFF.

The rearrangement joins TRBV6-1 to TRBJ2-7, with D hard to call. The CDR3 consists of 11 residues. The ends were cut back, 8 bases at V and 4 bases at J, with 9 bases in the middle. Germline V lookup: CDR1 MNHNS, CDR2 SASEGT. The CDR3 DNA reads TGTGCCAGCTTCTCGGGTTACGAGCAGTACTTC. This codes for CASFSGYEQYF.

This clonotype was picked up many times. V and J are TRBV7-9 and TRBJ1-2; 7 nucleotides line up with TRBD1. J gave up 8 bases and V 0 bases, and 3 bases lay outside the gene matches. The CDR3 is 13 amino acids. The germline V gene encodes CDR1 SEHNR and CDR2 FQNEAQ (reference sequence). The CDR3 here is CASSLARTGGYTF. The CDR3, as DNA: TGTGCCAGCAGCTTAGCGAGGACAGGCGGCTACACCTTC.

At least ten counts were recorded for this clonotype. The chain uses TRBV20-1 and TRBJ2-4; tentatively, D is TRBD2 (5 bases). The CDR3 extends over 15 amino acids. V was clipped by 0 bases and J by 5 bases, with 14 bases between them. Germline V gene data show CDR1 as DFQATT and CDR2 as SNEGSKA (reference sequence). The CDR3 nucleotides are TGCAGTGCTAGAGATCTTGGAGGAGGCGAAAACATTCAGTACTTC. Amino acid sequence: CSARDLGGGENIQYF.

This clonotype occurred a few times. The CDR3 loop is CASSLGLSWDNEQFF. The CDR3 DNA follows: TGTGCCAGCAGCTTAGGCCTTAGTTGGGACAATGAGCAGTTCTTC. The chain combines TRBV13 with TRBJ2-1; D not certain. Germline-derived CDR1 and CDR2 are PRHDT and FYEKMQ (reference sequence). Between the trimmed V and J ends, which lost 0 bases and 5 bases, there was a span of 11 bases. The CDR3 length is 15 residues. The full variable domain, rest sourced from reference TRBV13 and TRBJ2-1, is AAGVIQSPRHLIKEKRETATLKCYPIPRHDTVYWYQQGPGQDPQFLISFYEKMQSDKGSIPDRFSAQQFSDYHSELNMSSLELGDSALYFCASSLGLSWDNEQFFGPGTRLTVL.

The CDR3 region has the DNA TGTGCCACCAGTGATACCGGGACAGGGATTACCACAGATACGCAGTATTTT. Protein: CATSDTGTGITTDTQYF. This chain links TRBV24-1 with TRBJ2-3, with 9 positions matching TRBD1. The CDR3 totals 17 residues. Germline CDR1 KGHDR, CDR2 SFDVKD. V shed 3 bases, J shed 2 bases, and the junction held 8 bases outside the gene matches.

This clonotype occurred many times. CDR3 nucleotide sequence: TGTGCCAGCAGCTATAAGGGATGGCGGACTAGCGGCTACGAGCAGTACTTC. Encoded protein: CASSYKGWRTSGYEQYF. The chain is built from TRBV6-2 or TRBV6-3 and TRBJ2-7; 10 positions agree with TRBD2. Trimming removed 6 bases from V and 3 bases from J; junction bases left unmatched: 14. There are 17 residues in the CDR3. From germline, CDR1 is MNHEY and CDR2 SVGEGT.

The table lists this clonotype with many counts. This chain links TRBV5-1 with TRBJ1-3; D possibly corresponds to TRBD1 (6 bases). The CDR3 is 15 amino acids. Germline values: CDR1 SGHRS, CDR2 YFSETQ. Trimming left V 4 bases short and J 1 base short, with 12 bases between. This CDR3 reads CASSRDGTSGNTIYF. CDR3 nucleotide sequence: TGCGCCAGCAGCAGAGACGGGACATCTGGAAACACCATATATTTT.

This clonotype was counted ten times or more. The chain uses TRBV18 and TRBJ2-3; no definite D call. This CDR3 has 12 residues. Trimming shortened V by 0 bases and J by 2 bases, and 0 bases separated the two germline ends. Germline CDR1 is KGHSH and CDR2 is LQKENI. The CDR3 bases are TGTGCCAGCTCACCACCCACAGATACGCAGTATTTT. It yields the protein CASSPPTDTQYF.

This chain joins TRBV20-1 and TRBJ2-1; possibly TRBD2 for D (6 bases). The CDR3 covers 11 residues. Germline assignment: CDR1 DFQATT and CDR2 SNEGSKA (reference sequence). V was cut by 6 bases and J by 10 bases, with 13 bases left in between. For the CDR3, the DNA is TGCAGTGCGGGATCTAGCGACGAGCAGTTCTTC. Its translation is CSAGSSDEQFF.

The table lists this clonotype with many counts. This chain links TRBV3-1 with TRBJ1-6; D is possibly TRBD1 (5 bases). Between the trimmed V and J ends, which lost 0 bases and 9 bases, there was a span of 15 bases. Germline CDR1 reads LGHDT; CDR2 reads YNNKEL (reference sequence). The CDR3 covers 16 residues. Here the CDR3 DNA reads TGTGCCAGCAGCCAAGAGTTAATTAGGGGTGGTTCACCCCTCCACTTT. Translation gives CASSQELIRGGSPLHF.

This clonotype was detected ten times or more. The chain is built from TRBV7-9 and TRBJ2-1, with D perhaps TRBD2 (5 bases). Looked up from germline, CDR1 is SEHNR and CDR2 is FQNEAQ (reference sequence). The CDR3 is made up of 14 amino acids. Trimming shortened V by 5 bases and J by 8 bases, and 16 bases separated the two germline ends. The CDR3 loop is CASSPRQRADEQFF. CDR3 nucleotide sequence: TGTGCCAGCAGCCCACGGCAGAGGGCCGATGAGCAGTTCTTC.

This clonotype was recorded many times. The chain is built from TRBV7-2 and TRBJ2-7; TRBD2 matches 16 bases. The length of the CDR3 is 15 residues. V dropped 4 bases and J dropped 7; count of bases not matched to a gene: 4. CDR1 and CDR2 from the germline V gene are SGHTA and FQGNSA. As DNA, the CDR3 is TGTGCCAGCAGCTGGGGACTAGCGGGAGGGCAAGAGCAGTACTTC. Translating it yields CASSWGLAGGQEQYF.

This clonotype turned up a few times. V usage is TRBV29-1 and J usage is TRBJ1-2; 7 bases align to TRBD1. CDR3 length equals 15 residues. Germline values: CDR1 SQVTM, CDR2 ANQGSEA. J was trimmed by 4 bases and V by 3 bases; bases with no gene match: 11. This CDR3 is CSVESRTGRVYGYTF. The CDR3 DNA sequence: TGCAGCGTTGAGAGCAGGACAGGCCGAGTCTATGGCTACACCTTC.